This T cell receptor (beta chain) was recovered during a study of OX40 agonist ivuxolimab in advanced cancers. Sequencing used immunoSEQ multiplex PCR; TCRdb keeps in-frame clones, though not all of them. Here the sample spans about 34,000 clones, 89% being singletons. Germline assignment: CDR1 GTSNPN and CDR2 SVGIG (reference sequence). Trimming shortened V by 2 bases and J by 1 base, and 6 bases separated the two germline ends. CDR3 length: 14 residues. Specimen: CD4+ or CD8+ T cells sorted from blood, collected in a trial of the OX40 agonist ivuxolimab. The rearrangement uses TRBV30 and TRBJ2-6; D gene unclear. The clonotype was recovered from an adult with an advanced solid tumor such as melanoma, head and neck, liver or kidney cancer. The CDR3 spells CAWSKESGANVLTF. CDR3 in DNA: TGTGCCTGGAGTAAGGAGTCTGGGGCCAACGTCCTGACTTTC.